The T cell receptor (beta chain) described here comes from a study of beta chain features in type 1 diabetes. In the study overall: Cell yields, gender and age were similar in healthy donors and patients.

General observations from the study: Moderate yet significant TCRB CDR3 shortening was seen in Type 1 diabetes patients in all four CD4+ subsets.

All of the isolated RNA was reverse transcribed, so expressed TCRB transcripts were sequenced. This table comes from immunoSEQ multiplex PCR, and its TCRdb copy is limited to in-frame clones, with some not included. The sample has about 650,000 clones, around 12% seen once. The CDR3 sequence is 13 residues long. Germline V gene data show CDR1 as SGHRS and CDR2 as YFSETQ. Deletions cut 1 base from V and 2 bases from J, with 6 bases between. Sorting based on CD45RO/CCR7/CD25/CD127/CD95/CD27 separated CD4+ naive, central memory, regulatory and stem cell-like memory cells. This clone appeared a few times. Its antigen is currently unknown.

The rearrangement joins TRBV5-1 to TRBJ1-1; D unresolved. Sequenced material: naive CD4+ T cells from blood. The TCR was taken from a man aged 25 to 40 with type 1 diabetes. The CDR3 DNA follows: TGCGCCAGCAGCTTGTTTGGCAACACTGAAGCTTTCTTT. Translated, it gives CASSLFGNTEAFF.